This T cell receptor beta chain appears in the sequencing data of a study of blood T cell repertoires in COVID-19. Study summary: Sources were T cells, B-cell-depleted T cells, or PBMCs; the material itself was cDNA or gDNA.

The germline CDR1 and CDR2 sequences are MDHEN and SYDVKM. After removal of 5 bases from V and 4 bases from J, the junction contained 13 bases not matched to a gene. There are 16 residues in the CDR3. The participants were between roughly 18 and 89 years old and came from about two dozen US areas. Participant-reported clinical history was the basis for cohort assignment. A COVID-19 case had been met by exposed participants during the 2 weeks before study entry. The method was immunoSEQ multiplex PCR; TCRdb's version includes in-frame clones alone and lacks a portion of them. The sample holds approximately 300,000 clones, 75% to 90% seen once.

Material for sequencing was PBMCs or T cells enriched from blood (not recorded which). The rearrangement joins TRBV28 to TRBJ1-2; 7 bases fit TRBD1. The receptor's source is a woman younger than 45 who had been exposed to COVID-19. Written as DNA, the CDR3 is TGTGCCAGCAGTCCCTTTGGGGTTGACAGGGCCTATGGCTACACCTTC. This translates into CASSPFGVDRAYGYTF.